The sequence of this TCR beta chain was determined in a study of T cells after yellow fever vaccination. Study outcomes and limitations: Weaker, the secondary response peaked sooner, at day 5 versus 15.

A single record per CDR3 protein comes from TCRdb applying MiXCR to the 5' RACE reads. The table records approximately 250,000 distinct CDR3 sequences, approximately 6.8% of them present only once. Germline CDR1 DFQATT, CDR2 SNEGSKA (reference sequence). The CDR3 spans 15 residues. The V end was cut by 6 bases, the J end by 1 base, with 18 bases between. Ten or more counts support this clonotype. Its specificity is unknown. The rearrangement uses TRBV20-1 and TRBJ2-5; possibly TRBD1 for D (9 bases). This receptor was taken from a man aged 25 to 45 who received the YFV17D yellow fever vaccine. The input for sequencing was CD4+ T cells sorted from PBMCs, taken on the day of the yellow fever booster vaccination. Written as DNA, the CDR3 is TGCAGTGCGAGTAGCGGGACAGGGACCCAAGAGACCCAGTACTTC. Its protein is CSASSGTGTQETQYF.